The T cell receptor beta chain described here comes from a study of breast tumors, draining lymph nodes, adjacent tissues. Study-wide points: Tumor repertoires ranked between lymph nodes and nontumor tissue in diversity, with V and J gene preferences. Luminal-like breast cancer showed significantly higher tumor–nontumor repertoire similarity than basal-like.

With 1 base clipped from V and 3 bases from J, the junction kept 0 bases outside the gene matches. The CDR3 covers 13 residues. The germline CDR1 and CDR2 sequences are SGDLS and YYNGEE. Many counts were recorded for this clonotype. Its antigen is not known. TCRdb analysed the multiplex PCR reads with MiXCR anew, one entry per CDR3 protein. The data show 20,000 to 25,000 distinct CDR3 sequences, around 23% seen once. This receptor was taken from a female donor with breast cancer. Some clones in this sample may be carry-over from other donors' samples. The V and J genes are TRBV9 and TRBJ2-5; 7 nucleotides align to TRBD2. Sequenced input: breast tumor tissue. This chain's CDR3 is CASSVRGEETQYF. The CDR3 nucleotides read TGTGCCAGCAGCGTACGGGGGGAAGAGACCCAGTACTTC.